The 20 T cell receptor beta chains listed next were all sequenced from one sample in a study of Ad26.COV2.S vaccination and SARS-CoV-2 variants. The repertoire was sequenced with immunoSEQ multiplex PCR; TCRdb's copy has only in-frame clones and lacks some. The profile shows roughly 400,000 clones, roughly 90% of them singletons. The treatment: around 19 received Ad26.COV2.S at low or high dose, single or two shots; 5 received placebo; per-sample allocation not given. Samples analyzed were those drawn on day 63 after the first vaccine or placebo injection. Sequenced here: peripheral blood, sampled in a trial of Ad26.COV2.S vaccine versus placebo. All receptors derive from a person aged 18-60 years who received the Ad26.COV2.S COVID-19 vaccine or a placebo.

This clone was seen a single time. V gene TRBV6-2 or TRBV6-3 combines with J gene TRBJ2-6; D possibly uses TRBD1 or TRBD2 (5 bases each). Looked up from germline, CDR1 is MNHEY and CDR2 is SVGEGT. This CDR3 contains 15 residues. V lost 5 bases to trimming and J lost 1 base, with 9 bases between them. As DNA, the CDR3 is TGTGCCAGCAGTGCCGAGGGGTCTGGGGCCAACGTCCTGACTTTC. Protein product: CASSAEGSGANVLTF.

The chain has TRBV25-1 and TRBJ1-2; D ambiguous. Trimming shortened V by 1 base and J by 0 bases, and 3 bases separated the two germline ends. CDR3 length equals 13 residues. Germline assignment: CDR1 MGHDK and CDR2 SYGVNS. CDR3 sequence: CASSEFANYGYTF. The DNA of the CDR3 is TGTGCCAGCAGTGAATTCGCTAACTATGGCTACACCTTC.

The chain is built from TRBV9 and TRBJ2-5; 7 bases map to TRBD1. The germline V gene encodes CDR1 SGDLS and CDR2 YYNGEE. The CDR3 is 16 amino acids. J gave up 2 bases and V 1 base, and 8 bases lay outside the gene matches. DNA of the CDR3: TGTGCCAGCAGCGTAACAGTCGGGACAGTACAAGAGACCCAGTACTTC. This sequence encodes CASSVTVGTVQETQYF. Using reference TRBV9 and TRBJ2-5 for the parts outside the CDR3, the full variable domain is DSGVTQTPKHLITATGQRVTLRCSPRSGDLSVYWYQQSLDQGLQFLIQYYNGEERAKGNILERFSAQQFPDLHSELNLSSLELGDSALYFCASSVTVGTVQETQYFGPGTRLLVL.

The chain joins TRBV28 to TRBJ2-5, with 9 bases fitting TRBD2. This CDR3 comprises 16 residues. V dropped 5 bases and J dropped 6; count of bases not matched to a gene: 13. Germline lookup yields CDR1 MDHEN and CDR2 SYDVKM. CDR3 nucleotide sequence: TGTGCCAGCAGTACCTGGGACCTAGCGGGAAGAAAGACCCAGTACTTC. It codes for CASSTWDLAGRKTQYF. Full variable domain (missing parts from reference TRBV28 and TRBJ2-5): DVKVTQSSRYLVKRTGEKVFLECVQDMDHENMFWYRQDPGLGLRLIYFSYDVKMKEKGDIPEGYSVSREKKERFSLILESASTNQTSMYLCASSTWDLAGRKTQYFGPGTRLLVL.

This chain links TRBV7-2 with TRBJ2-1; D remains unclear. V lost 3 bases and J lost 5, with 8 bases in between. Per germline, CDR1 SGHTA and CDR2 FQGNSA. The CDR3 has 13 residues. The CDR3 loop reads CASSFMGNNEQFF. The CDR3 DNA sequence: TGTGCCAGCAGCTTTATGGGGAACAATGAGCAGTTCTTC.

The gene calls are TRBV28 and TRBJ2-7; TRBD1 agrees at 8 bases. The CDR3 spans 14 residues. Germline V lookup: CDR1 MDHEN, CDR2 SYDVKM. V trimming: 6 bases; J trimming: 3 bases; junction bases outside the gene matches: 7. CDR3 sequence reads: CASRSDRGGYEQYF. CDR3 nucleotides: TGTGCCAGCAGGTCAGACAGGGGAGGCTACGAGCAGTACTTC.

The chain links TRBV29-1 to TRBJ1-1, with D perhaps matching TRBD1 (6 bases). The CDR3 is made up of 10 amino acids. V was trimmed by 2 bases and J by 9 bases, leaving 7 bases between them. Looked up from germline, CDR1 is SQVTM and CDR2 is ANQGSEA. CDR3 sequence reads: CSVEQGKAFF. As DNA, the CDR3 is TGCAGCGTTGAACAGGGGAAAGCTTTCTTT.

This clone was found once. The junction departs from the called germline gene at one end, perhaps through a read error. The rearrangement uses TRBV7-9 and TRBJ2-2; the match to TRBD2 covers 14 bases. CDR1 and CDR2 (germline): SEHNR, FQNEAQ (reference sequence). The CDR3 totals 16 residues. The CDR3 coding sequence is TGTGCCAGCAGCTCGTGGACTAGCGGGAGGCCCGGAGAGCTGTTTTTT. Its translation: CASSSWTSGRPGELFF.

This clone was recorded only once. The chain recombines TRBV7-9 with TRBJ1-1; D unresolved. The CDR3 totals 13 residues. With 8 bases removed from V and 1 base from J, the gap between germline ends came to 11 bases. CDR1 and CDR2 from the germline V gene are SEHNR and FQNEAQ (reference sequence). The CDR3 DNA reads as TGTGCCAGCGGCCAATACAAGAACACTGAAGCTTTCTTT. Amino acids: CASGQYKNTEAFF.

The V gene is TRBV5-1, the J gene TRBJ2-7, with TRBD1 identical over 8 bases. This CDR3 has 15 amino acids. The germline gives CDR1 SGHRS, CDR2 YFSETQ. V dropped 4 bases and J dropped 2; count of bases not matched to a gene: 8. CDR3 coding DNA: TGCGCCAGCAGCCTACCGGACAGGGACGCCTACGAGCAGTACTTC. Translating it yields CASSLPDRDAYEQYF.

This clone showed up just once. The genes are TRBV12-3 or TRBV12-4 and TRBJ1-3, with 9 positions matching TRBD1. This CDR3 has 12 amino acids. V lost 10 bases and J lost 4; bases outside the gene matches: 2. Here the CDR3 DNA reads TGTGCCACGGGACAGGGAGGAAACACCATATATTTT. Translation gives CATGQGGNTIYF.

V usage is TRBV2 and J usage is TRBJ1-2; weak D call: TRBD1 (5 bases). With 3 bases removed from V and 2 bases from J, the gap between germline ends came to 10 bases. The CDR3 loop spans 14 amino acids. Per germline, CDR1 SNHLY and CDR2 FYNNEI. The CDR3 reads CASSDLGTNYGYTF. CDR3 bases: TGTGCCAGCAGTGATTTAGGGACGAACTATGGCTACACCTTC.

The chain uses TRBV19 and TRBJ2-7; 10 positions agree with TRBD1. V dropped 5 bases and J dropped 2; count of bases not matched to a gene: 3. The CDR3 length is 14 residues. CDR1 is LNHDA, CDR2 SQIVND, per germline (reference sequence). CDR3 residues: CASSADRGTYEQYF. The DNA for the CDR3 is TGTGCCAGTAGTGCGGACAGGGGGACCTACGAGCAGTACTTC.

This clone was counted a few times. This chain joins TRBV6-4 and TRBJ2-3, with 9 bases matching TRBD2. The CDR3 has 15 amino acids. Germline CDR1 is MRHNA and CDR2 is SNTAGT. V shed 0 bases and J 4 bases; nucleotides not matched to a gene: 2. CDR3 sequence (DNA): TGTGCCAGCAGTGACTCCGGCGGGAGGGCAGATACGCAGTATTTT. This codes for CASSDSGGRADTQYF.

The V call is TRBV5-4, the J call TRBJ2-1; 12 bases agree with TRBD2. V lost 4 bases and J lost 9; bases outside the gene matches: 14. In germline, CDR1 is SGHNT, CDR2 YYREEE (reference sequence). The CDR3 runs to 17 residues. The CDR3 sequence: CASSTPGLAGGQGEQFF. DNA of the CDR3: TGTGCCAGCAGCACCCCCGGGCTAGCGGGAGGGCAGGGTGAGCAGTTCTTC.

The rearrangement uses TRBV3-1 (or the pseudogene TRBV3-2) and TRBJ2-5; 11 bases agree with TRBD2. V gave up 3 bases and J gave up 5 bases; unmatched junction bases: 8. Germline V CDR1 and CDR2: LGHDT, YNNKEL (reference sequence). The CDR3 length is 16 residues. CDR3: CASSQFTSGRGETQYF. The CDR3 nucleotides read TGTGCCAGCAGCCAGTTCACTAGCGGGAGAGGTGAGACCCAGTACTTC.

The chain links TRBV7-3 to TRBJ2-1; weak D call: TRBD2 (6 bases). The CDR3 is 16 amino acids. V was pared by 6 bases and J by 0 bases, with 15 bases between. CDR1 and CDR2 from the germline V gene are SGHTA and FQGTGA. The CDR3 nucleotides read TGTGCCAGCAGTCCTCAGGGACTTAGCTCCTACAATGAGCAGTTCTTC. As protein: CASSPQGLSSYNEQFF.

This chain joins TRBV6-1 and TRBJ1-1, with D tentatively TRBD1 (6 bases). This CDR3 has 17 residues. Germline lookup yields CDR1 MNHNS and CDR2 SASEGT. V was pared by 4 bases and J by 0 bases, with 18 bases between. DNA of the CDR3: TGTGCCAGCAGTGGCACAGGGACTTCAACAATGAACACTGAAGCTTTCTTT. Its protein product is CASSGTGTSTMNTEAFF.

The chain has TRBV11-2 and TRBJ2-1, with D uncertain. Germline V CDR1 and CDR2: SGHAT, FQNNGV. This CDR3 has 11 residues. V was pared by 0 bases and J by 9 bases, with 3 bases between. This CDR3 reads CASSLEVEQFF. The CDR3 DNA reads as TGTGCCAGCAGCTTAGAGGTTGAGCAGTTCTTC.

This clone has only one observation. The sample holds other DNA sequences that translate to the same CDR3. The genes are TRBV15 and TRBJ2-3; D is ambiguous. V lost 0 bases, J lost 1 base, and 5 bases lay in between. The CDR3 is 14 residues long. The germline CDR1 and CDR2 sequences are LNHNV and YYDKDF (reference sequence). The CDR3 nucleotides read TGTGCCACCAGCAGAGATCTCGGCACAGATACGCAGTATTTT. This sequence encodes CATSRDLGTDTQYF.